This passage covers 19 T cell receptor beta chains from one sample sequenced in a study of blood T cell repertoires in COVID-19. The data were produced by immunoSEQ multiplex PCR, yet TCRdb's version contains in-frame clones alone and is incomplete. This table holds roughly 200,000 clones, about 82% found once. The specimen was PBMCs or T cells enriched from blood (not recorded which). These receptors originate from a man aged 40-49 years with acute COVID-19.

The V call is TRBV9, the J call TRBJ2-5; possibly TRBD1 for D (5 bases). V lost 4 bases to trimming and J lost 5 bases, with 18 bases between them. From germline, CDR1 is SGDLS and CDR2 YYNGEE. CDR3 length equals 15 residues. The CDR3 loop reads CASSTDLGVGETQYF. As DNA, the CDR3 is TGTGCCAGCAGCACAGACCTAGGGGTGGGGGAGACCCAGTACTTC.

This chain joins TRBV28 and TRBJ1-1; 11 nucleotides align to TRBD1. Germline V CDR1 and CDR2: MDHEN, SYDVKM. The CDR3 totals 13 residues. J was trimmed by 11 bases and V by 6 bases; bases with no gene match: 8. The CDR3: CASRGQGEVSAFF. In DNA form, the CDR3 reads TGTGCCAGCAGGGGACAGGGGGAGGTTAGTGCTTTCTTT.

The J gene is TRBJ2-5, the V gene TRBV5-1, with D perhaps matching TRBD2 (6 bases). Germline CDR1 SGHRS, CDR2 YFSETQ. CDR3 length equals 15 residues. Trimming pared 0 bases from V and 4 bases from J, leaving 13 bases between. The CDR3 is CASSLEWRAGETQYF. The CDR3 nucleotides are TGCGCCAGCAGCTTGGAATGGAGGGCCGGAGAGACCCAGTACTTC.

This sequence joins TRBV5-4 and TRBJ1-6; no reliable D call. Trimming cost V 0 bases and J 0 bases, with 10 bases left between them. The CDR3 loop spans 17 amino acids. Germline lookup yields CDR1 SGHNT and CDR2 YYREEE (reference sequence). CDR3 amino acids: CASSLVGRSSYNSPLHF. The CDR3 region has the DNA TGTGCCAGCAGCTTGGTAGGGAGAAGCTCCTATAATTCACCCCTCCACTTT.

The V call is TRBV7-3, the J call TRBJ2-1; D is possibly TRBD1 (6 bases). Trimming pared 4 bases from V and 0 bases from J, leaving 10 bases between. Germline values: CDR1 SGHTA, CDR2 FQGTGA. This CDR3 has 15 amino acids. The CDR3 region has the DNA TGTGCCAGCAGCTCCCAGGGGAGCTCCTACAATGAGCAGTTCTTC. Translation gives CASSSQGSSYNEQFF.

As concerns this clone: Within the sample, other DNA sequences also encode this same CDR3. The rearrangement joins TRBV19 to TRBJ1-2; 8 nucleotides match TRBD1. This CDR3 has 14 amino acids. Germline V CDR1 and CDR2: LNHDA, SQIVND (reference sequence). The J segment lost 2 bases and the V segment lost 4 bases, leaving 3 bases of the junction unmatched. DNA of the CDR3: TGTGCCAGTAGTACCAGACAGGGGAACTATGGCTACACCTTC. Protein sequence: CASSTRQGNYGYTF.

CDR3: CASMNPSGSRRNEQYF. The CDR3 DNA reads as TGTGCCAGCATGAATCCTAGCGGGAGCCGTAGAAACGAGCAGTACTTC. This chain joins TRBV2 and TRBJ2-7, with 10 nucleotides matching TRBD2. CDR3 length: 16 residues. Germline V gene sequence: CDR1 SNHLY, CDR2 FYNNEI. J lost 5 bases, V lost 7 bases, and 14 bases had no gene match.

The chain joins TRBV4-3 to TRBJ2-7; 7 bases match TRBD2. The V and J ends lost 3 bases and 2 bases, in that order; junction bases with no gene match: 4. The germline V gene encodes CDR1 LGHNA and CDR2 YSLEER. CDR3 length: 14 amino acids. In DNA, the CDR3 is TGCGCCAGCAGCCACTCTAGCGGAGCCTACGAGCAGTACTTC. Its translation is CASSHSSGAYEQYF.

The chain recombines TRBV4-2 with TRBJ2-7; 8 bases line up with TRBD2. Germline V CDR1 and CDR2: LGHNA, YNFKEQ. The CDR3 totals 15 residues. V lost 1 base to trimming and J lost 2 bases; unmatched junction nucleotides: 4. The CDR3 here is CASSQVRAGAYEQYF. The CDR3 nucleotides read TGTGCCAGCAGCCAAGTGCGAGCGGGAGCCTACGAGCAGTACTTC.

The chain carries TRBV19 and TRBJ2-4; the D gene is possibly TRBD2 (5 bases). The CDR3 is 13 amino acids. The germline gives CDR1 LNHDA, CDR2 SQIVND (reference sequence). V shed 3 bases and J shed 5 bases, with 8 bases lying between them. CDR3 protein: CASSILGENIQYF. CDR3 bases: TGTGCCAGTAGTATCCTCGGGGAAAACATTCAGTACTTC.

This rearrangement joins TRBV24-1 to TRBJ2-3; TRBD2 is a possible D gene (5 bases). The CDR3 loop spans 14 amino acids. Germline CDR1 KGHDR, CDR2 SFDVKD. V lost 5 bases, J lost 0 bases, and 8 bases lay in between. The CDR3 here is CATSASGSTDTQYF. The DNA of the CDR3 is TGTGCCACCAGTGCTTCGGGAAGCACAGATACGCAGTATTTT.

This clone was counted a few times. The genes are TRBV25-1 and TRBJ2-1; D is ambiguous. The ends were cut back, 2 bases at V and 9 bases at J, with 5 bases in the middle. This CDR3 has 11 residues. Per the germline V gene, CDR1 is MGHDK and CDR2 is SYGVNS. The CDR3 here is CASSEVGEQFF. CDR3 DNA: TGTGCCAGCAGTGAAGTCGGTGAGCAGTTCTTC.

The J gene is TRBJ1-2, the V gene TRBV27, with D tentatively TRBD1 (5 bases). This CDR3 has 15 amino acids. Deletions cut 6 bases from V and 4 bases from J, with 18 bases between. Per germline, CDR1 MNHEY and CDR2 SMNVEV (reference sequence). DNA of the CDR3: TGTGCCAGCAGCGTAGGCTCGACAGCGCTCTATGGCTACACCTTC. Its translation is CASSVGSTALYGYTF.

The chain uses TRBV5-1 and TRBJ2-6; 9 bases are a match to TRBD1. V dropped 6 bases and J dropped 2; count of bases not matched to a gene: 15. The germline gives CDR1 SGHRS, CDR2 YFSETQ. This CDR3 region has 19 residues. For the CDR3, the DNA is TGCGCCAGCAAAAGGATGGGGGGACAGGGATTTGCTGGGGCCAACGTCCTGACTTTC. This gives the protein CASKRMGGQGFAGANVLTF.

V gene TRBV29-1 combines with J gene TRBJ2-5, with 9 bases lining up with TRBD2. CDR3 length: 12 amino acids. CDR1 SQVTM and CDR2 ANQGSEA come from the germline V gene. V shed 3 bases, J shed 4 bases, and the junction held 0 bases outside the gene matches. The CDR3 loop reads CSVETSGETQYF. In DNA form, the CDR3 reads TGCAGCGTTGAGACTAGCGGAGAGACCCAGTACTTC.

This chain links TRBV11-2 with TRBJ1-2, with no clear D. The germline V and J ends were trimmed by 1 base and 3 bases, with 9 bases remaining between them. This CDR3 region has 14 residues. Germline values: CDR1 SGHAT, CDR2 FQNNGV. CDR3 nucleotide sequence: TGTGCCAGCAGCTTAGGCGTAGCCTACTATGGCTACACCTTC. Translating gives CASSLGVAYYGYTF. Together with reference TRBV11-2 and TRBJ1-2, the CDR3 gives the full variable domain: EAGVAQSPRYKIIEKRQSVAFWCNPISGHATLYWYQQILGQGPKLLIQFQNNGVVDDSQLPKDRFSAERLKGVDSTLKIQPAKLEDSAVYLCASSLGVAYYGYTFGSGTRLTVV.

The genes are TRBV19 and TRBJ1-1; D gene uncertain. CDR1 is LNHDA and CDR2 is SQIVND in the germline V gene (reference sequence). V lost 3 bases, J lost 4 bases, and 3 bases lay in between. CDR3 length: 11 residues. CDR3 in DNA: TGTGCCAGTAGTATTATCACTGAAGCTTTCTTT. It is translated as CASSIITEAFF.

V gene TRBV5-1 combines with J gene TRBJ2-2, with TRBD1 matching over 7 bases. With 2 bases clipped from V and 5 bases from J, the junction kept 6 bases outside the gene matches. From germline, CDR1 is SGHRS and CDR2 YFSETQ. This CDR3 has 15 residues. The CDR3 reads CASSLEGAQTGELFF. The CDR3 DNA is TGCGCCAGCAGCTTAGAGGGGGCGCAGACCGGGGAGCTGTTTTTT.

This clone was recorded only once. This chain links TRBV9 with TRBJ2-3; 12 positions agree with TRBD2. J gave up 10 bases and V 6 bases, and 9 bases lay outside the gene matches. CDR3 length: 14 amino acids. Germline values: CDR1 SGDLS, CDR2 YYNGEE. The CDR3 DNA follows: TGTGCCAGCACCCAAGGACTAGCGGGATCGGCGCAGTATTTT. Protein sequence: CASTQGLAGSAQYF.